A single sample gave rise to the 21 T cell receptor beta chains below, sequenced in a study of T cells after yellow fever vaccination. TCRdb used MiXCR to reprocess the 5' RACE reads, holding one entry per CDR3 protein. The sample shows hundreds of thousands of distinct CDR3 sequences, approximately 3.9% of them seen only once. This specimen consisted of PBMCs, obtained on the day of the yellow fever booster vaccination. These receptors were collected from a man aged 18 to 29 who received the YFV17D yellow fever vaccine.

This chain joins TRBV7-8 and TRBJ1-6, with a tentative D call TRBD1 (6 bases). This CDR3 comprises 17 residues. Germline CDR1 SGHVS, CDR2 FQNEAQ. Trimming took 5 bases from V and 5 from J, leaving 19 bases between them. The CDR3 bases are TGTGCCAGCAGCCAACAGAGCCGGGACACCCATAATTCACCCCTCCACTTT. Translated, it gives CASSQQSRDTHNSPLHF.

The gene calls are TRBV6-5 and TRBJ2-2; 7 bases are shared with TRBD1. This CDR3 has 18 residues. The germline CDR1 and CDR2 sequences are MNHEY and SVGAGI. V lost 0 bases, J lost 2 bases, and 9 bases stayed unmatched. The CDR3 nucleotides read TGTGCCAGCAGTTACTCTCTTAGGGGACAGTCCAACACCGGGGAGCTGTTTTTT. Residues: CASSYSLRGQSNTGELFF.

This clonotype came up a few times. The gene calls are TRBV7-7 and TRBJ2-3; tentatively, D is TRBD1 (6 bases). The CDR3 is 15 amino acids. Germline CDR1 SSHAT, CDR2 FNYEAQ (reference sequence). V lost 1 base and J 2 bases, leaving 10 bases between the germline ends. DNA for the CDR3: TGTGCCAGCAGCTTAGGGGGACACCCCACAGATACGCAGTATTTT. Translated: CASSLGGHPTDTQYF.

At least ten counts were recorded for this clonotype. V is TRBV12-3 or TRBV12-4 and J is TRBJ2-3; D may correspond to TRBD1 or TRBD2 (5 bases each). With 2 bases removed from V and 3 bases from J, the gap between germline ends came to 15 bases. The CDR3 length is 16 residues. The CDR3 DNA reads TGTGCCAGCAGTTTATCAAGAGGGGTGAGGACAGATACGCAGTATTTT. This codes for CASSLSRGVRTDTQYF.

This clonotype has ten or more counts. The chain combines TRBV19 with TRBJ2-7; a weak D match, TRBD2 (5 bases). The CDR3 spans 13 residues. CDR1 and CDR2 (germline): LNHDA, SQIVND (reference sequence). V was pared by 2 bases and J by 5 bases, with 10 bases between. DNA of the CDR3: TGTGCCAGTAGTATAAGGCTGCGGGACGAGCAGTACTTC. This codes for CASSIRLRDEQYF.

This clonotype was detected only a few times. The CDR3 DNA is TGTGCCAGCTGGAGACAAGAGACCCAGTACTTC. The encoded protein is CASWRQETQYF. The rearrangement uses TRBV2 and TRBJ2-5; D is undetermined. CDR1 and CDR2 (germline): SNHLY, FYNNEI. V gave up 8 bases and J gave up 2 bases, with 6 bases separating them. CDR3 length: 11 residues.

This clonotype was detected ten times or more. V is TRBV7-3 and J is TRBJ2-7; D assignment may be TRBD1 or TRBD2 (5 bases each). The V end was cut by 0 bases, the J end by 0 bases, with 12 bases between. The CDR3 spans 16 residues. Germline V gene lookup returns CDR1 SGHTA and CDR2 FQGTGA. CDR3 nucleotides: TGTGCCAGCAGCTTAACGCCGGGACGCAACTCCTACGAGCAGTACTTC. Translating it yields CASSLTPGRNSYEQYF. Supplemented by reference TRBV7-3 and TRBJ2-7, the full variable domain reads GAGVSQTPSNKVTEKGKYVELRCDPISGHTALYWYRQSLGQGPEFLIYFQGTGAADDSGLPNDRFFAVRPEGSVSTLKIQRTERGDSAVYLCASSLTPGRNSYEQYFGPGTRLTVT.

The chain's CDR3 is CASSARISYEQYV. Written as DNA, the CDR3 is TGTGCCAGCAGCGCCCGAATCTCCTACGAGCAGTACGTC. The chain couples TRBV11-2 to TRBJ2-7; D call uncertain. Germline CDR1 SGHAT, CDR2 FQNNGV. CDR3 length equals 13 residues. Between the trimmed V and J ends, which lost 5 bases and 0 bases, there was a span of 8 bases.

This clonotype turned up a few times. This sequence joins TRBV7-3 and TRBJ1-1; 9 bases map to TRBD1. With 5 bases clipped from V and 4 bases from J, the junction kept 5 bases outside the gene matches. CDR3 length: 14 amino acids. CDR1 and CDR2 (germline): SGHTA, FQGTGA. The CDR3 is CASSPTGGITEAFF. In DNA, the CDR3 is TGTGCCAGCAGCCCAACAGGGGGCATCACTGAAGCTTTCTTT.

This clonotype has more than one count but fewer than ten. The V and J genes are TRBV4-3 and TRBJ2-1; 10 bases are a match to TRBD2. This CDR3 region has 18 residues. V gave up 1 base and J gave up 2 bases; unmatched junction bases: 8. Germline V gene lookup returns CDR1 LGHNA and CDR2 YSLEER. CDR3 DNA sequence: TGCGCCAGCAGCCAAGGAGGTAGCGGGGGGCCAACCTACAATGAGCAGTTCTTC. Translation: CASSQGGSGGPTYNEQFF.

This clonotype was picked up many times. The V call is TRBV7-9, the J call TRBJ2-7; 9 bases line up with TRBD1. This CDR3 region has 13 residues. Unmatched junction bases numbered 5, after V lost 6 bases and J lost 5 bases. Germline CDR1 and CDR2: SEHNR and FQNEAQ (reference sequence). The CDR3: CASRGQGSDEQYF. The CDR3 DNA reads as TGTGCCAGCAGAGGACAGGGGAGCGACGAGCAGTACTTC. The full variable domain, completed using reference TRBV7-9 and TRBJ2-7, is DTGVSQNPRHKITKRGQNVTFRCDPISEHNRLYWYRQTLGQGPEFLTYFQNEAQLEKSRLLSDRFSAERPKGSFSTLEIQRTEQGDSAMYLCASRGQGSDEQYFGPGTRLTVT.

This clonotype was seen ten or more times. J is TRBJ2-2 and V is TRBV12-3 or TRBV12-4; D gene uncertain. V gave up 3 bases and J gave up 0 bases, with 11 bases separating them. This CDR3 region has 16 residues. CDR3 residues: CASSFGRVTNTGELFF. The CDR3 DNA reads TGTGCCAGCAGTTTTGGTAGGGTTACGAACACCGGGGAGCTGTTTTTT.

This clonotype was detected a few times. The genes are TRBV7-3 and TRBJ2-7, with unresolved D. Trimming stripped 5 bases from V and 5 bases from J, with 13 bases between. Germline V gene sequence: CDR1 SGHTA, CDR2 FQGTGA. CDR3 length: 13 residues. Here the CDR3 reads CASSPHPLDEQYF. The CDR3 bases are TGTGCCAGCAGCCCACACCCGCTGGACGAGCAGTACTTC.

There are many counts of this clonotype. This chain links TRBV5-1 with TRBJ2-5; weak D call: TRBD1 (5 bases). Germline CDR1 SGHRS, CDR2 YFSETQ. The V end was cut by 5 bases, the J end by 1 base, with 15 bases between. This CDR3 has 15 amino acids. The CDR3 DNA reads TGCGCCAGCAGAAGGGGAACCTCTACCCAAGAGACCCAGTACTTC. This codes for CASRRGTSTQETQYF.

This clonotype was observed at least ten times. The chain links TRBV20-1 to TRBJ1-5, with a weak D call TRBD1 (5 bases). V was cut by 5 bases and J by 0 bases, with 14 bases left in between. The germline CDR1 and CDR2 sequences are DFQATT and SNEGSKA (reference sequence). The CDR3 is 15 residues long. This CDR3 is CSAATTEYSNQPQHF. CDR3 sequence (DNA): TGCAGTGCTGCAACGACAGAATATAGCAATCAGCCCCAGCATTTT.

The genes are TRBV11-2 and TRBJ2-1, with TRBD1 as a possible D gene (5 bases). Germline-derived CDR1 and CDR2 are SGHAT and FQNNGV. V was cut by 2 bases and J by 4 bases, with 9 bases left in between. This CDR3 is built from 14 residues. CDR3 sequence (DNA): TGTGCCAGCAGCTTAAAGACAGAATACAATGAGCAGTTCTTC. It yields the protein CASSLKTEYNEQFF.

The sample holds many counts of this clonotype. V usage is TRBV7-9 and J usage is TRBJ2-3; D may be TRBD1 (5 bases). Germline V gene sequence: CDR1 SEHNR, CDR2 FQNEAQ (reference sequence). Trimming removed 1 base at V and 3 bases at J, with 8 bases between. The CDR3 runs to 14 residues. CDR3 sequence reads: CASSLVRQTDTQYF. The CDR3 region has the DNA TGTGCCAGCAGCTTAGTGAGACAGACAGATACGCAGTATTTT.

The chain is built from TRBV30 and TRBJ1-5; no clear D gene. V lost 3 bases and J 6 bases, leaving 12 bases between the germline ends. This CDR3 has 13 residues. Germline V gene data show CDR1 as GTSNPN and CDR2 as SVGIG (reference sequence). The CDR3 here is CAWSPTRVQPQHF. CDR3 DNA: TGTGCCTGGAGCCCGACCCGGGTTCAGCCCCAGCATTTT. The full variable domain, with the rest looked up from reference TRBV30 and TRBJ1-5, is SQTIHQWPATLVQPVGSPLSLECTVEGTSNPNLYWYRQAAGRGLQLLFYSVGIGQISSEVPQNLSASRPQDRQFILSSKKLLLSDSGFYLCAWSPTRVQPQHFGDGTRLSIL.

The chain uses TRBV5-1 and TRBJ2-1; TRBD1 matches 10 bases. The ends lost 2 bases at V and 5 bases at J; junction bases unmatched: 10. CDR1 and CDR2 from the germline V gene are SGHRS and YFSETQ. CDR3 size: 17 residues. In nucleotides, the CDR3 is TGCGCCAGCAGCTTCGGTCTAGACAGGGGGCTGAACAATGAGCAGTTCTTC. As protein: CASSFGLDRGLNNEQFF.

This clonotype came up many times. This chain connects TRBV4-2 to TRBJ2-7, with 8 bases matching TRBD1. In germline, CDR1 is LGHNA, CDR2 YNFKEQ. J was trimmed by 6 bases and V by 5 bases; bases with no gene match: 3. The CDR3 length is 12 residues. The CDR3, as DNA: TGTGCCAGCAGCACACAGGGGGGCGAGCAGTACTTC. Translated: CASSTQGGEQYF.

The V call is TRBV7-9, the J call TRBJ2-5, with TRBD1 identical over 7 bases. The length of the CDR3 is 15 residues. The germline V gene encodes CDR1 SEHNR and CDR2 FQNEAQ (reference sequence). Losses at the gene ends were 5 bases for V and 5 bases for J; bases not matched to a gene: 11. The CDR3 DNA sequence: TGTGCCAGCAGCCCATCAACAGGGGTCGGGGAGACCCAGTACTTC. As protein: CASSPSTGVGETQYF.